The rows below give T cell receptor beta chains drawn from one sample of a study of blood T cell repertoires in COVID-19. Data came from immunoSEQ multiplex PCR; TCRdb stores just in-frame clones and leaves some out. The data contain about 400,000 clones, 88% of them singletons. The sequenced sample was PBMCs or T cells enriched from blood (not recorded which). These receptors were collected from a middle-aged woman with acute COVID-19. Both conserved end residues are part of each CDR3. D genes are given only for firm matches. The size entry is marked missing in some rows and otherwise reads once, few, many or a size class.

J | size | V | D | DNA | CDR3
TRBJ1-4 | - | TRBV15 | - | TGTGCCACCGAGAAAGGACGGAGGATTGCAACTAATGAAAAACTGTTTTTT | CATEKGRRIATNEKLFF
TRBJ1-4 | - | TRBV6-5 | TRBD1 | TGTGCCAGCAGACACGGGACAGGGGTTGAAAAACTGTTTTTT | CASRHGTGVEKLFF
TRBJ1-1 | few | TRBV10-1 | - | TGCGCCAGCAGTAATACCCCCTCTCCGGCGGGCCGTACTGAAGCTTTCTTT | CASSNTPSPAGRTEAFF
TRBJ1-4 | - | TRBV6-5 | - | TGTGCCAGCAGTTACGGGCCGGGGGGAGAAAAACTGTTTTTT | CASSYGPGGEKLFF
TRBJ2-1 | once | TRBV5-1 | - | TGCGCCAGCAGCTTGGAGGGGATAGGGAATGAGCAGTTCTTC | CASSLEGIGNEQFF
TRBJ2-5 | - | TRBV7-6 | TRBD2 | TGTGCCAGCAGCCCCTTAGGTCTAGCGGGGGGACAAGAGACCCAGTACTTC | CASSPLGLAGGQETQYF
TRBJ1-3 | - | TRBV9 | TRBD1 | TGTGCCAGCAGCGTACGAGGGGGAAACAGGGGGCCTGGAAACACCATATATTTT | CASSVRGGNRGPGNTIYF
TRBJ1-2 | - | TRBV3-1/TRBV3-2 | - | TGTGCCAGCAGCCCTACGCGGGGGGCGCCTAACTATGGCTACACCTTC | CASSPTRGAPNYGYTF
TRBJ2-3 | - | TRBV25-1 | - | TGTGCCAGCAGTGCCTTGAGGGAGGCAGATACGCAGTATTTT | CASSALREADTQYF
TRBJ1-5 | - | TRBV3-1/TRBV3-2 | TRBD1 | TGTGCCAGCAGCCAAGAGTTCTCGGCAGGGGGGCCCCAGCATTTT | CASSQEFSAGGPQHF
TRBJ1-2 | - | TRBV5-1 | - | TGCGCCAGCAGCAATATCTGGGGCAGGGATTCAGCAAATGGCTACACCTTC | CASSNIWGRDSANGYTF
TRBJ2-3 | once | TRBV12-2 | - | TGTGCAAGTCGCTCCTACCCGCGTCCCCGAGACACAGATACGCAGTATTTT | CASRSYPRPRDTDTQYF
TRBJ2-2 | - | TRBV6-5 | - | TGTGCCAGCAGCCCACAGGAGTCCGGGGAGCTGTTTTTT | CASSPQESGELFF
TRBJ2-5 | - | TRBV27 | - | TGTGCCAGCAGTTCACTAGGAGACCAAGAGACCCAGTACTTC | CASSSLGDQETQYF
TRBJ1-1 | - | TRBV5-1 | - | TGCGCCAGCAGCAAACAGGGTAGTACTGAAGCTTTCTTT | CASSKQGSTEAFF
TRBJ2-1 | - | TRBV3-1/TRBV3-2 | - | TGTGCCAGCAGCCAAGGCAGGGATGATGAGCAGTTCTTC | CASSQGRDDEQFF
TRBJ1-5 | - | TRBV15 | - | TGTGCCACCAGCAGAAATCAACAGCCCCAGCATTTT | CATSRNQQPQHF
TRBJ1-2 | - | TRBV5-6 | TRBD1 | TGTGCCAGCGTCAAGAAGGGGACAGGGAATAATTATGGCTACACCTTC | CASVKKGTGNNYGYTF
TRBJ1-3 | - | TRBV30 | TRBD1 | TGTGCCTGGAGGGGGACAGCCTCTGGAAACACCATATATTTT | CAWRGTASGNTIYF
TRBJ2-1 | - | TRBV30 | - | TGTGCCTGGACAGAGAGGTACTATGAGCAGTTCTTC | CAWTERYYEQFF
TRBJ1-6 | - | TRBV9 | - | TGTGCCAGCAGCGTAGATCAGGTTTGGTCACCCCTCCACTTT | CASSVDQVWSPLHF
TRBJ1-1 | - | TRBV2 | - | TGTGCCAGCAGTGAAGTGGGCAGGGGGAACACTGAAGCTTTCTTT | CASSEVGRGNTEAFF
TRBJ1-5 | - | TRBV3-1/TRBV3-2 | TRBD1 | TGTGCCAGCAGCCATGGAATCCGACAGGGCCATCAGCCCCAGCATTTT | CASSHGIRQGHQPQHF
TRBJ1-1 | - | TRBV9 | - | TGTGCCAGCAGCGTAGCCGGGGGAGGTACTGAAGCTTTCTTT | CASSVAGGGTEAFF
TRBJ1-2 | - | TRBV29-1 | - | TGCAGCGTTGAGTCTCCTTCTAGGGGCTACACCTTC | CSVESPSRGYTF
TRBJ2-3 | - | TRBV15 | TRBD1 | TGTGCCACCAGCGGGGGACAGGGGGCGAGAGATACGCAGTATTTT | CATSGGQGARDTQYF
TRBJ2-5 | - | TRBV19 | - | TGTGCCAGTAGTATAGGACCCACCGGGGAGACCCAGTACTTC | CASSIGPTGETQYF
TRBJ2-5 | - | TRBV15 | TRBD2 | TGTGCCACCGGGGGGACTAGTCGGTTGGAGACCCAGTACTTC | CATGGTSRLETQYF
TRBJ1-1 | once | TRBV30 | - | TGTGCCTGGGAACGTCCTAGGAAAGAAGAAGCTTTCTTT | CAWERPRKEEAFF
TRBJ1-2 | - | TRBV25-1 | - | TGTGCCAGCAGTGAATGGGAGGGCGGCTACACCTTC | CASSEWEGGYTF
TRBJ1-1 | - | TRBV6-1 | - | TGTGCCAGCAGTGAAGCGCTCAGGGTAGGGACTGAAGCTTTCTTT | CASSEALRVGTEAFF
TRBJ1-2 | - | TRBV3-1/TRBV3-2 | TRBD1 | TGTGCCAGCAGCCAGGGCCCGGGACAGGGGCATAGTGGCTACACCTTC | CASSQGPGQGHSGYTF
TRBJ2-5 | - | TRBV7-6 | - | TGTGCCAGCAGCTTAGGGACTCAAGAGACCCAGTACTTC | CASSLGTQETQYF
TRBJ2-3 | - | TRBV2 | TRBD2 | TGTGCCAGCAGTGAGTTCGGGGGGAGCACAGATACGCAGTATTTT | CASSEFGGSTDTQYF
TRBJ1-3 | - | TRBV30 | - | TGTGCCTGGAGTAATGGGACACCGAGCTCTGGAAACACCATATATTTT | CAWSNGTPSSGNTIYF